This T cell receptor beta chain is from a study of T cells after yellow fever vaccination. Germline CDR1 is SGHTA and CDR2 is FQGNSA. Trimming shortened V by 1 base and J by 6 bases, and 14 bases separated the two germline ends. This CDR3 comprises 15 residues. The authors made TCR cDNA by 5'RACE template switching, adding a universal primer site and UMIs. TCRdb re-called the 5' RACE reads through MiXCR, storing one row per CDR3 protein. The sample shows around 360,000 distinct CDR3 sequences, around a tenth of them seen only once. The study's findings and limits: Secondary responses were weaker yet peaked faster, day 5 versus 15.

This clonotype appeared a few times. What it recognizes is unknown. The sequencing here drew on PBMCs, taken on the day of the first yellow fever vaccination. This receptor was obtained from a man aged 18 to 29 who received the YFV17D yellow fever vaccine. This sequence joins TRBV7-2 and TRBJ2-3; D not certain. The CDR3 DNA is TGTGCCAGCAGCTTAGGCCGAAGCTCCGGGGATACGCAGTATTTT. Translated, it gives CASSLGRSSGDTQYF.